The TCR beta chain under discussion was sequenced for a study of read filtering for tumor transcriptome and immune sequencing. Study-level points and caveats: IR-seq and RNA-seq agreed better without single-read clonotypes. Single-read clonotypes: 80% to 90% of IR-seq clonotypes (about 3.5% of reads), about 70% of RNA-seq clonotypes (nearly 45% of reads).

The CDR3 is 14 residues long. Trimming took 0 bases from V and 3 from J, leaving 9 bases between them. CDR1 is LGHDT, CDR2 YNNKEL, per germline (reference sequence). Molecular barcoded adaptors covering alpha/delta and beta/gamma chains were used on roughly 370 ng RNA. TCRdb reprocessed the reads with MiXCR, giving one entry per CDR3 protein. The data show fewer than 45,000 distinct CDR3 sequences, about an eighth seen once. This clonotype was observed at least ten times. The target antigen is unknown. The sample comprised a population of CD138-negative cells sorted from bone marrow. The receptor's source is a donor aged 40 or over with multiple myeloma. This chain joins TRBV3-1 and TRBJ2-7, with TRBD1 as a possible D gene (5 bases). CDR3 bases: TGTGCCAGCAGCCAAGACCCTGACAGCTACGAGCAGTACTTC. Its protein product is CASSQDPDSYEQYF.